The next 24 T cell receptor beta chains were all read from a single sample in a study of cytotoxic CD8 clonotypes in ibrutinib-treated CLL. Using immunoSEQ multiplex PCR, the repertoire was profiled, and TCRdb retains in-frame clones only, with some absent. The sample lists 200,000 to 250,000 clones; roughly 73% were seen once. Here the sequenced sample was PBMCs, taken after 12 months of ibrutinib treatment. Receptor source: a human donor with chronic lymphocytic leukemia.

The chain links TRBV5-6 to TRBJ2-5; D tentatively fits TRBD1 or TRBD2 (5 bases each). Germline CDR1 is SGHDT and CDR2 is YYEEEE. The CDR3 has 14 amino acids. Deletions cut 3 bases from V and 1 base from J, with 10 bases between. The CDR3 DNA follows: TGTGCCAGCAGCTCAGAGGGACGCCAAGAGACCCAGTACTTC. It encodes CASSSEGRQETQYF. Drawing the rest from reference TRBV5-6 and TRBJ2-5, the complete variable domain is DAGVTQSPTHLIKTRGQQVTLRCSPKSGHDTVSWYQQALGQGPQFIFQYYEEEERQRGNFPDRFSGHQFPNYSSELNVNALLLGDSALYLCASSSEGRQETQYFGPGTRLLVL.

V and J are TRBV19 and TRBJ1-1; D ambiguous. V gave up 8 bases and J gave up 1 base, with 11 bases separating them. Germline V gives CDR1 LNHDA, CDR2 SQIVND (reference sequence). CDR3 size: 13 residues. CDR3 protein: CASRGRPNTEAFF. As DNA, the CDR3 is TGTGCCAGTCGAGGGCGGCCGAACACTGAAGCTTTCTTT. Complete variable domain (other parts from reference TRBV19 and TRBJ1-1): DGGITQSPKYLFRKEGQNVTLSCEQNLNHDAMYWYRQDPGQGLRLIYYSQIVNDFQKGDIAEGYSVSREKKESFPLTVTSAQKNPTAFYLCASRGRPNTEAFFGQGTRLTVV.

This rearrangement joins TRBV5-5 to TRBJ2-7; D remains ambiguous. Germline CDR1 SGHKS, CDR2 YYEKEE (reference sequence). The CDR3 is 14 residues long. V was pared by 5 bases and J by 2 bases, with 14 bases between. The CDR3 region has the DNA TGTGCCAGCAGTAAAAACCCCCTCCCCTACGAGCAGTACTTC. This encodes CASSKNPLPYEQYF. The entire variable domain, with the rest obtained from reference TRBV5-5 and TRBJ2-7, is as follows: DAGVTQSPTHLIKTRGQQVTLRCSPISGHKSVSWYQQVLGQGPQFIFQYYEKEERGRGNFPDRFSARQFPNYSSELNVNALLLGDSALYLCASSKNPLPYEQYFGPGTRLTVT.

The chain has TRBV5-1 and TRBJ2-7; tentatively, D is TRBD1 or TRBD2 (5 bases each). CDR1 is SGHRS and CDR2 is YFSETQ in the germline V gene. V was trimmed by 5 bases and J by 0 bases, leaving 12 bases between them. This CDR3 contains 14 residues. The CDR3 region has the DNA TGCGCCAGCAGGGCCGGGGCGAGCTCCTACGAGCAGTACTTC. This translates into CASRAGASSYEQYF. The full variable domain, completed using reference TRBV5-1 and TRBJ2-7, is KAGVTQTPRYLIKTRGQQVTLSCSPISGHRSVSWYQQTPGQGLQFLFEYFSETQRNKGNFPGRFSGRQFSNSRSEMNVSTLELGDSALYLCASRAGASSYEQYFGPGTRLTVT.

This chain joins TRBV27 and TRBJ2-2; D call uncertain. The CDR3 spans 14 residues. Per the germline V gene, CDR1 is MNHEY and CDR2 is SMNVEV (reference sequence). V lost 4 bases, J lost 7 bases, and 13 bases lay in between. In DNA form, the CDR3 reads TGTGCCAGCAGTTCCGGAGCATACAACGGGGAGCTGTTTTTT. This encodes CASSSGAYNGELFF.

This clone was seen only a few times. J is TRBJ1-1 and V is TRBV28, with a weak D call TRBD1 (5 bases). V dropped 5 bases and J dropped 0 bases, with 7 bases sitting between them. Germline-derived CDR1 and CDR2 are MDHEN and SYDVKM. The CDR3 spans 13 residues. The CDR3 spells CASSQTVNTEAFF. The CDR3 DNA reads as TGTGCCAGCAGTCAGACAGTGAACACTGAAGCTTTCTTT.

V gene TRBV5-1 combines with J gene TRBJ1-2; the D is unclear. This CDR3 contains 14 residues. The V end lost 4 bases, the J end lost 0 bases, and 10 bases lay between the germline ends. Per the germline V gene, CDR1 is SGHRS and CDR2 is YFSETQ. This CDR3 is CASSPHRANYGYTF. In DNA form, the CDR3 reads TGCGCCAGCAGCCCACACCGCGCTAACTATGGCTACACCTTC.

The chain carries TRBV11-2 and TRBJ2-7; TRBD2 matches 8 bases. V shed 5 bases, J shed 6 bases, and the junction held 9 bases outside the gene matches. CDR1 is SGHAT, CDR2 FQNNGV, per germline. The CDR3 covers 14 residues. The CDR3 loop is CASSAGLGGGEQYF. CDR3 sequence (DNA): TGTGCCAGCAGCGCGGGACTAGGAGGAGGCGAGCAGTACTTC.

The genes are TRBV27 and TRBJ2-7; possibly TRBD2 for D (5 bases). V was clipped by 0 bases and J by 2 bases, with 14 bases between them. CDR3 size: 16 residues. Germline-derived CDR1 and CDR2 are MNHEY and SMNVEV (reference sequence). The DNA of the CDR3 is TGTGCCAGCAGTTTATCGTGGCGCGGGTCCACCTACGAGCAGTACTTC. Encoded protein: CASSLSWRGSTYEQYF.

This chain uses TRBV11-3 with TRBJ1-1; D is undetermined. The CDR3 totals 14 residues. Trimming removed 5 bases at V and 0 bases at J, with 10 bases between. Germline values: CDR1 SGHNT, CDR2 YENEEA. In DNA form, the CDR3 reads TGTGCCAGCAGCACCCGAGGGATGAACACTGAAGCTTTCTTT. This translates into CASSTRGMNTEAFF.

This clone was recorded once. This chain connects TRBV27 to TRBJ2-5; 10 positions match TRBD1. V shed 2 bases and J 4 bases; nucleotides not matched to a gene: 7. The CDR3 extends over 16 amino acids. The V gene's germline CDR1 is MNHEY and CDR2 SMNVEV (reference sequence). Here the CDR3 reads CASSLMGTGVAETQYF. In DNA form, the CDR3 reads TGTGCCAGCAGTTTAATGGGGACAGGGGTGGCAGAGACCCAGTACTTC.

This clone was counted once. This chain uses TRBV7-2 with TRBJ2-4; no definite D call. The germline V and J ends were trimmed by 1 base and 5 bases, with 9 bases remaining between them. This CDR3 spans 14 amino acids. In germline, CDR1 is SGHTA, CDR2 FQGNSA. In nucleotides, the CDR3 is TGTGCCAGCAGCTTAGGTGGCAGAGAAAACATTCAGTACTTC. Translation gives CASSLGGRENIQYF.

This clone was observed a handful of times. The genes are TRBV10-3 and TRBJ1-6; D gene uncertain. V was cut by 10 bases and J by 0 bases, with 10 bases left in between. The CDR3 is 14 residues long. CDR1 and CDR2 (germline): ENHRY, SYGVKD. The CDR3 DNA is TGTGCCACCGCGATAAGCTCCTATAATTCACCCCTCCACTTT. Amino acid sequence: CATAISSYNSPLHF.

The rearrangement links TRBV2 to TRBJ1-1; tentatively, D is TRBD1 (6 bases). The CDR3 covers 13 residues. Trimming left V 1 base short and J 7 bases short, with 10 bases between. Germline V gene data show CDR1 as SNHLY and CDR2 as FYNNEI. The DNA for the CDR3 is TGTGCCAGCAGTGAAGAAGGGGGGAGTGAAGCTTTCTTT. Its translation is CASSEEGGSEAFF.

In its sample, this clone was seen a few times. This rearrangement joins TRBV28 to TRBJ1-1, with 11 bases aligning to TRBD1. The CDR3 has 14 amino acids. J gave up 5 bases and V 6 bases, and 5 bases lay outside the gene matches. The germline gives CDR1 MDHEN, CDR2 SYDVKM. CDR3 in DNA: TGTGCCAGCAGGTCCGGGACAGGGGGGACTGAAGCTTTCTTT. It specifies CASRSGTGGTEAFF. Looking up the rest from reference TRBV28 and TRBJ1-1 gives the full variable domain: DVKVTQSSRYLVKRTGEKVFLECVQDMDHENMFWYRQDPGLGLRLIYFSYDVKMKEKGDIPEGYSVSREKKERFSLILESASTNQTSMYLCASRSGTGGTEAFFGQGTRLTVV.

Remarks on this clone: At one boundary the junction diverges from the germline segment, which might be a read error. CDR3 sequence (DNA): TGTGCCTGGAGTGTAAGCGGGAGAGGAGACTTC. It is translated as CAWSVSGRGDF. The chain carries TRBV30 and TRBJ2-5; 8 nucleotides align to TRBD2. CDR1 is GTSNPN, CDR2 SVGIG, per germline (reference sequence). This CDR3 comprises 11 residues.

This clone has more than one count but fewer than ten. The chain employs TRBV2 and TRBJ2-3; D unresolved. The CDR3 runs to 12 residues. Trimming removed 11 bases from V and 6 bases from J, with 15 bases in between. Germline V lookup: CDR1 SNHLY, CDR2 FYNNEI. This CDR3 is CAASLSRDTQYF. Here the CDR3 DNA reads TGTGCCGCTTCCCTCTCCCGGGATACGCAGTATTTT.

This clone was observed a single time. This chain connects TRBV13 to TRBJ2-1; D tentatively reads TRBD1 or TRBD2 (6 bases each). The V gene's germline CDR1 is PRHDT and CDR2 FYEKMQ (reference sequence). Trimming cost V 0 bases and J 10 bases, with 13 bases left between them. The CDR3 is made up of 14 amino acids. The CDR3 reads CASSLGQGRGEQFF. CDR3 nucleotide sequence: TGTGCCAGCAGCTTAGGCCAGGGGCGGGGAGAGCAGTTCTTC.

This clone was picked up a small number of times. The gene calls are TRBV5-1 and TRBJ2-5; D ambiguous. Germline V gene data show CDR1 as SGHRS and CDR2 as YFSETQ. The germline V and J ends were trimmed by 3 bases and 0 bases, with 9 bases remaining between them. The CDR3 has 14 residues. The CDR3 sequence is CASSSMTNQETQYF. The CDR3 coding sequence is TGCGCCAGCAGCTCCATGACAAACCAAGAGACCCAGTACTTC.

The chain carries TRBV5-4 and TRBJ2-5; D is uncertain. The length of the CDR3 is 12 residues. Trimming took off 5 bases at V and 4 bases at J, with 9 bases between the two ends. Looked up from germline, CDR1 is SGHNT and CDR2 is YYREEE (reference sequence). The CDR3 DNA sequence: TGTGCCAGCAGTTGGGCAGGAGAGACCCAGTACTTC. It codes for CASSWAGETQYF. Full variable domain (outside the CDR3, taken from reference TRBV5-4 and TRBJ2-5): ETGVTQSPTHLIKTRGQQVTLRCSSQSGHNTVSWYQQALGQGPQFIFQYYREEENGRGNFPPRFSGLQFPNYSSELNVNALELDDSALYLCASSWAGETQYFGPGTRLLVL.

The chain recombines TRBV19 with TRBJ2-3; 8 positions match TRBD1. This CDR3 spans 16 amino acids. The V and J ends lost 8 bases and 4 bases, in that order; junction bases with no gene match: 14. Germline CDR1 is LNHDA and CDR2 is SQIVND (reference sequence). The CDR3 nucleotides read TGTGCCAGTCAGCCTTGGAGGGCAGGGGGCGCAGATACGCAGTATTTT. This codes for CASQPWRAGGADTQYF. The variable domain in full, with the rest retrieved from reference TRBV19 and TRBJ2-3, is DGGITQSPKYLFRKEGQNVTLSCEQNLNHDAMYWYRQDPGQGLRLIYYSQIVNDFQKGDIAEGYSVSREKKESFPLTVTSAQKNPTAFYLCASQPWRAGGADTQYFGPGTRLTVL.

The chain combines TRBV27 with TRBJ2-7; D possibly corresponds to TRBD2 (6 bases). Trimming left V 4 bases short and J 4 bases short, with 11 bases between. The CDR3 runs 13 residues. CDR1 is MNHEY and CDR2 is SMNVEV in the germline V gene (reference sequence). CDR3 region: CASSYSREYEQYF. CDR3 nucleotides: TGTGCCAGCAGTTACTCCCGGGAGTACGAGCAGTACTTC.

The V call is TRBV28, the J call TRBJ2-1, with 11 bases identical to TRBD2. In germline, CDR1 is MDHEN, CDR2 SYDVKM. This CDR3 spans 17 amino acids. J was trimmed by 3 bases and V by 5 bases; bases with no gene match: 9. CDR3 protein: CASSNPLTSGDYNEQFF. CDR3 nucleotide sequence: TGTGCCAGCAGTAACCCCTTGACTAGCGGGGACTACAATGAGCAGTTCTTC.

The chain combines TRBV11-2 with TRBJ1-1; D is undetermined. V gave up 3 bases and J gave up 3 bases, with 5 bases separating them. This CDR3 has 12 amino acids. Germline CDR1 and CDR2: SGHAT and FQNNGV. The CDR3 DNA follows: TGTGCCAGCAGCTTTGTCGACACTGAAGCTTTCTTT. It is translated as CASSFVDTEAFF.